This TCR beta chain was sequenced for a study of blood T cell repertoires in COVID-19. Study overall: Sample material is recorded as cDNA or gDNA derived from T cells, B-cell-depleted T cells, or PBMCs.

The CDR3 loop spans 11 amino acids. Trimming removed 5 bases at V and 4 bases at J, with 5 bases between. The germline V gene encodes CDR1 SGHRS and CDR2 YFSETQ. Authors' methods: Using reference gene primer amplification, nucleated cell counts were estimated. Sequencing used immunoSEQ multiplex PCR; TCRdb keeps in-frame clones, though not all of them. V, J and clone size reflect that table, while D and trimming were determined from the DNA. The table lists 90,000 to 120,000 clones, roughly 85% of them singletons, with around 2% in the top ten. What was sequenced was peripheral blood. This receptor was obtained from a human donor in a cohort sampled during active COVID-19. V is TRBV5-1 and J is TRBJ2-3; D uncertain. CDR3 loop: CASSSSDTQYF. The CDR3 DNA is TGCGCCAGCAGTTCTTCAGATACGCAGTATTTT.